This TCR beta chain appears in the sequencing data of a study of cytomegalovirus exposure and HLA in healthy donors. 60 Vbeta and 13 Jbeta primers were used in PCR. Using immunoSEQ multiplex PCR, the repertoire was profiled, and TCRdb retains in-frame clones only, with some absent. Altogether over 150,000 clones are present, about four fifths being singletons, with the ten largest covering roughly 10%. The CDR3 consists of 14 residues. Germline-derived CDR1 and CDR2 are SEHNR and FQNEAQ (reference sequence). With V trimmed by 5 bases and J by 5 bases, 9 bases remained unmatched. Overall study results and limits: What a later analysis reportedly showed was that an Asian-associated ancestry cluster had fewer N-insertions than the approximately 700-donor mean. A later analysis appeared to link common viral pathogens to several of the most significant clusters.

A note on this clone: Its antigen is still unknown.

The material sequenced was PBMCs. This sequence originates from a man aged 45-65 years in good health and CMV-seropositive. This chain connects TRBV7-9 to TRBJ2-7, with TRBD1 matching 7 bases. For the CDR3, the DNA is TGTGCCAGCAGCCAAGAGATCGACAGGGACGAGCAGTACTTC. Its translation: CASSQEIDRDEQYF. Full variable domain (missing parts from reference TRBV7-9 and TRBJ2-7): DTGVSQNPRHKITKRGQNVTFRCDPISEHNRLYWYRQTLGQGPEFLTYFQNEAQLEKSRLLSDRFSAERPKGSFSTLEIQRTEQGDSAMYLCASSQEIDRDEQYFGPGTRLTVT.